The entry that follows covers one T cell receptor (beta chain) sequence. Its antigen is still unknown. This specimen belongs to a study of T cell responses to AZD1222 COVID-19 vaccine. Germline V lookup: CDR1 KGHSH, CDR2 LQKENI. V was pared by 0 bases and J by 0 bases, with 13 bases of the junction left unmatched. The CDR3 contains 20 residues. General study points: Spike-specific TCR breadth and depth both grew after two AZD1222 doses. The donor cohort was predominantly white British with a female majority, and clonal diversity may have been underestimated. Unmutated variant regions reportedly attract nearly half of all spike-specific TCRs.

Clones were read by immunoSEQ multiplex PCR, and TCRdb kept only the in-frame ones, dropping some. The sample gives around 150,000 clones, approximately 91% of which show up once; about 2% is in the top ten. The sample consisted of peripheral blood, taken 28 days after the second AZD1222 dose. The chain is built from TRBV18 and TRBJ2-3; 9 positions match TRBD1. The source is an adult who received the AZD1222 COVID-19 vaccine. Written as DNA, the CDR3 is TGTGCCAGCTCACCACCGGGACAGGGCGTATACAAACCTAGCACAGATACGCAGTATTTT. Translation: CASSPPGQGVYKPSTDTQYF.